These T cell receptor beta chains were read from a single sample in a study of shared clonotypes between healthy human individuals. Profiling relied on immunoSEQ multiplex PCR, and the TCRdb table lists in-frame clones only, not all of them. The profile covers over a million clones, with roughly 96% appearing a single time and approximately 1.1% taken by the ten largest. The source material was naive CD4+ T cells sorted from blood. These receptors all stem from a man aged 30-40 years in good health. Each CDR3 is given without its conserved first and last residue.

CDR3: ASPPGQRNYGYT; V: TRBV25-1; J: TRBJ1-2
CDR3: ATSSRSGNTIY; V: TRBV15; J: TRBJ1-3
CDR3: ASSLDPDRSPYEQY; V: TRBV5-1; J: TRBJ2-7
CDR3: ASSRPRDQLPRPEAF; V: TRBV7-2; J: TRBJ1-1
CDR3: ASSLPLAGGLGNEQF; V: TRBV5-1; J: TRBJ2-1
CDR3: ASSLPGQGGEQY; V: TRBV28; J: TRBJ2-7
CDR3: ASGGETQY; V: TRBV7-9; J: TRBJ2-5
CDR3: ASSPRGLAVKQF; V: TRBV19; J: TRBJ2-1
CDR3: APTDLSALGKPQH; V: TRBV7-4; J: TRBJ1-5
CDR3: ASSMGTGDQPQH; V: TRBV5-1; J: TRBJ1-5
CDR3: ASSPPVRLAGVAYNEQF; V: TRBV7-9; J: TRBJ2-1
CDR3: AVSSSYNEQF; V: TRBV19; J: TRBJ2-1
CDR3: ASSALRGMNSNQPQH; V: TRBV6-1; J: TRBJ1-5
CDR3: ASSSGQGYYEQY; V: TRBV5-8; J: TRBJ2-7
CDR3: ASSYRAQTEKLF; V: TRBV7-2; J: TRBJ1-4
CDR3: ASSKAWSGEDQPQH; V: TRBV21-1; J: TRBJ1-5
CDR3: ASSPGLAVYNEQF; V: TRBV7-2; J: TRBJ2-1
CDR3: ASSEYWRDRFLYEQY; V: TRBV6-1; J: TRBJ2-7
CDR3: ASSLGHGQGASSTDTQY; V: TRBV7-9; J: TRBJ2-3
CDR3: ASSSYGTNLFEQF; V: TRBV7-2; J: TRBJ2-1
CDR3: ASRKVSLAGAGELF; V: TRBV2; J: TRBJ2-2
CDR3: ASSPPFDEQF; V: TRBV18; J: TRBJ2-1
CDR3: ASSLGTYSNQPQH; V: TRBV11-2; J: TRBJ1-5
CDR3: ASSIQGANYGYT; V: TRBV19; J: TRBJ1-2
CDR3: ASSPLGGTGGLWTQY; V: TRBV7-9; J: TRBJ2-5